In its sample, the clone carrying this T cell receptor beta chain is medium-sized. Trimming took 4 bases from V and 0 from J, leaving 13 bases between them. Germline V gene sequence: CDR1 MNHNS, CDR2 SASEGT. The CDR3 totals 16 residues. This specimen belongs to a study of control samples from healthy donors and cancer patients. Method: immunoSEQ multiplex PCR; TCRdb's copy keeps in-frame clones and lacks some. This table has approximately 150,000 clones, more than 85% appearing once. The sequenced sample was blood. The genes are TRBV6-1 and TRBJ1-3, with D perhaps TRBD1 (6 bases). This receptor was identified in a man aged 18 to 35 in good health. The CDR3 sequence: CASSAQGRGSGNTIYF. CDR3 bases: TGTGCCAGCAGTGCACAGGGTCGGGGCTCTGGAAACACCATATATTTT.